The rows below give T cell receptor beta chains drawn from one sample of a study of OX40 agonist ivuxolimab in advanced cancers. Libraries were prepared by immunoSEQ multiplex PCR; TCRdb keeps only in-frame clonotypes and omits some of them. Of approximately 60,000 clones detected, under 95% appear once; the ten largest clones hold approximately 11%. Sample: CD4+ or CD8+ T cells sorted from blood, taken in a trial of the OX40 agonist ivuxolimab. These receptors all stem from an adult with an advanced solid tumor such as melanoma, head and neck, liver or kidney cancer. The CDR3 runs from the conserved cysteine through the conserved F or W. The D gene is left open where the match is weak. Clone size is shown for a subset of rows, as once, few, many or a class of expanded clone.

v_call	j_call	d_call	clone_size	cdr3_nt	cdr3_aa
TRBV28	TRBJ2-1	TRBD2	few	TGTGCCAGCAGTTTATGGCTAGCGGGTTACAATGAGCAGTTCTTC	CASSLWLAGYNEQFF
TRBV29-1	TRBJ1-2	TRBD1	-	TGCAGCGCCCTGGCGGCGGACAGGGGAGTCGGCTATGGCTACACCTTC	CSALAADRGVGYGYTF
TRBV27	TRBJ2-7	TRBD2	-	TGTGCCAGCAGTTACCCTAGCGGTGGGGTCGAGCAGTACTTC	CASSYPSGGVEQYF
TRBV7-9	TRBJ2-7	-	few	TGTGCCAGCAGCCCTGGCTACGAGCAGTACTTC	CASSPGYEQYF
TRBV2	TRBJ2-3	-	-	TGTGCCAGCAGTAATTTTAAAGGGGATACGCAGTATTTT	CASSNFKGDTQYF
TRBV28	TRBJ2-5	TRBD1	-	TGTGCCAGCATCCTGGACAGGGGGCATGCTGAGACCCAGTACTTC	CASILDRGHAETQYF
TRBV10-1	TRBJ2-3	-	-	TGCGCCAGCAGTGAGCTAACTAGCACAGATACGCAGTATTTT	CASSELTSTDTQYF
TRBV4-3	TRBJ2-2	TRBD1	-	TGCGCCAGCAGCCAAGGGAGGACAGGGATCACCGGGGAGCTGTTTTTT	CASSQGRTGITGELFF
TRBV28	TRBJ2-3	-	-	TGTGCCAGCAGTTTACAGGAGGGTTCAGATACGCAGTATTTT	CASSLQEGSDTQYF
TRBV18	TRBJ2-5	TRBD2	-	TGTGCCAGCTCACCACAGACTAGCGGGCCCCAAGAGACCCAGTACTTC	CASSPQTSGPQETQYF
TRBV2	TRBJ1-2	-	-	TGTGCCAGCAGTGAAGCGCTAAGGGGCGACTATGGCTACACCTTC	CASSEALRGDYGYTF
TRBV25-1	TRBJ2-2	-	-	TGTGCCAGCACGTTCGCGAACACCGGGGAGCTGTTTTTT	CASTFANTGELFF